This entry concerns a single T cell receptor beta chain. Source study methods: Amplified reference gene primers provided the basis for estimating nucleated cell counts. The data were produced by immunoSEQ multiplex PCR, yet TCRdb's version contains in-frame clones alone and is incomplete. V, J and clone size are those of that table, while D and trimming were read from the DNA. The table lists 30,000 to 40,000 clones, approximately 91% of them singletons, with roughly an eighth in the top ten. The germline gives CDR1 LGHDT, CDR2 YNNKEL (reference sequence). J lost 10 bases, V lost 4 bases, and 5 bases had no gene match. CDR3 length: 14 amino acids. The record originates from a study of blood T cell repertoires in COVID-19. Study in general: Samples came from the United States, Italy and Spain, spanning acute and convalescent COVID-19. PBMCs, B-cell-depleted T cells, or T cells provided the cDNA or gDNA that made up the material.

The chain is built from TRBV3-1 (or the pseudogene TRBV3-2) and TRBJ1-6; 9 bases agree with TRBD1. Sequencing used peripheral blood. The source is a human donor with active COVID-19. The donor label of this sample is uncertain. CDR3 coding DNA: TGTGCCAGCAGCCCGGACAGGGGAATATCACCCCTCCACTTT. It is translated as CASSPDRGISPLHF.